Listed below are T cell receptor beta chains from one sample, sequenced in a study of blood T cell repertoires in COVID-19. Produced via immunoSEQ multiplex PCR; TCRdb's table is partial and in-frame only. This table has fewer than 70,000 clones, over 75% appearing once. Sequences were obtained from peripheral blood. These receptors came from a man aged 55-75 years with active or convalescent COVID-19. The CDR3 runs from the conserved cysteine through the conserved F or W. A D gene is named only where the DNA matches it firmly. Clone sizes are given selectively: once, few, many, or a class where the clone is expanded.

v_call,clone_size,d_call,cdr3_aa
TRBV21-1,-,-,CASSKVTPSGRLVCEQYF
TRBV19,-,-,CASTETRSPQTGNTIYF
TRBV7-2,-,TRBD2,CASSLEAGAPSSYNEQFF
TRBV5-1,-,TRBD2,CATGGDYTDTQYF
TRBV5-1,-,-,CASRADTSNQPQHF
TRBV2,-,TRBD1,CASSPLGQGVGTIYF
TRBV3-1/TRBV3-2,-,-,CASSLWTNSYEQYF
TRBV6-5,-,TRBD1,CASSDRVIQPQHF
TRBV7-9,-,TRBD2,CASSLGAQREGRDTQYF
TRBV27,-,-,CASSFSSVGGRSTDTQYF
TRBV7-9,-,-,CASRNTGANVLTF
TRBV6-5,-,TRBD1,CASRSGTGGRETQYF
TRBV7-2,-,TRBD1,CASRRSQGTGDGYTF
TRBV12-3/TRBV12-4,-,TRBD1,CASNHWTGAGYTF
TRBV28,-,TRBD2,CASSAGDVGTDTQYF
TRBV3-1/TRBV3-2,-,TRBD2,CASSQDGTGGPDTQYF
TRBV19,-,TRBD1,CAGRTGQYGYTF
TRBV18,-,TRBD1,CASNTGGWGNQPQHF
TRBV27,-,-,CASSPQGQGNQPQHF
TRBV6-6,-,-,CASSPGGSSGNTIYF
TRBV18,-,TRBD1,CASSWGQGDNEQFF
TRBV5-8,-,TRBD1,CASSSQGARMNTEAFF
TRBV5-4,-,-,CASSSGQSFHTDTQYF
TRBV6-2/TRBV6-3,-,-,CASSIRGSNQPQHF
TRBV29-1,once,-,CSGYSWNTEAFF
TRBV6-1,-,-,CASSEVNSYSNQPQHF
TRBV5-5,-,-,CASSSHSYEQYF
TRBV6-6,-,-,CASSYSWSYEQYF
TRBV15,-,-,CATSSRLAGLYEQYF
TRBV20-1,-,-,CSASFSSGGYEQYF
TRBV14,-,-,CASSQDVRGSGNTIYF
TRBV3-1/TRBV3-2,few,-,CASSQPGKGNTIYF
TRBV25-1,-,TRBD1,CASSGQGAGYGYTF
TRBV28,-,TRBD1,CASEDRDRGEKLFF
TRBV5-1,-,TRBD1,CASSLGQGARGANVLTF
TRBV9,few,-,CASSSRQSSNYGYTF
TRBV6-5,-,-,CASRRDPGNTIYF
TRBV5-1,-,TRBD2,CASSLGMAGGPQETQYF
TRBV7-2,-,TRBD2,CASSSGLAGDTQYF
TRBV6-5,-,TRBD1,CASTRGTGDNSPLHF
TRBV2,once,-,CASSDLGLQFF
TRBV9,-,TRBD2,CASSYSGRAVDTQYF
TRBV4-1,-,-,CASSLSLSLRGETGELFF
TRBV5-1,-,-,CASSQLGGYGQPQHF
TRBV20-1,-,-,CSAPHINEQFF
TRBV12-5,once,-,CASGKEAGELFF
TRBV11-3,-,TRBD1,CASSLGGTGGAKNEQFF
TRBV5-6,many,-,CASSLFMTSDNEQFF
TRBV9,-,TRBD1,CASSGGTGARETQYF
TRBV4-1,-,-,CASSHSARTLDAGNQPQHF
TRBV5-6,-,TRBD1,CASSSRGATNEKLFF
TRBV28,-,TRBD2,CASSLSGGGGNEQYF
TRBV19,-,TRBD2,CASHSGGLTDTQYF
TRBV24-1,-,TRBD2,CATAPAGGPFPDTQYF
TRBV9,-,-,CASSVASGNTGELFF